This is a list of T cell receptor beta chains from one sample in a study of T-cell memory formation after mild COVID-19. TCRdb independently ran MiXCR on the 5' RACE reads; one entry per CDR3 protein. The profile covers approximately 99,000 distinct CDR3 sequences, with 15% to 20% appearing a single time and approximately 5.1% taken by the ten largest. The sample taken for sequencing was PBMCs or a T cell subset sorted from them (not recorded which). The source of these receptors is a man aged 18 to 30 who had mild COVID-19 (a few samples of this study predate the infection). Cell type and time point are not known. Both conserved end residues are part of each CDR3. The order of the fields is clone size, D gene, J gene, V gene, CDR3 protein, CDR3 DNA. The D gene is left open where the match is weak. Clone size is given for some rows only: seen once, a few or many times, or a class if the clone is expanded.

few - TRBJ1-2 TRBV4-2 CASSQDERNYGYTF TGTGCCAGCAGCCAAGATGAGCGTAACTATGGCTACACCTTC
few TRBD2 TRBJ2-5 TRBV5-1 CASSLAQGLGETQYF TGCGCCAGCAGCTTGGCCCAGGGACTAGGAGAGACCCAGTACTTC
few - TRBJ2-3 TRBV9 CASNQQGLDTQYF TGTGCCAGCAACCAACAGGGCTTGGATACGCAGTATTTT
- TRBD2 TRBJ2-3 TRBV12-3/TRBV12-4 CASSISGGTDTQYF TGTGCCAGCAGTATTTCCGGGGGGACAGATACGCAGTATTTT
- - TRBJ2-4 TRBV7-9 CASSLQDIQYF TGTGCCAGCAGCTTACAGGACATTCAGTACTTC
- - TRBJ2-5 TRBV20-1 CSASNRVETQYF TGCAGTGCTAGCAACAGGGTCGAGACCCAGTACTTC
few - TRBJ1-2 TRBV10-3 CAISESEGGYGYTF TGTGCCATCAGTGAGTCGGAGGGGGGCTATGGCTACACCTTC
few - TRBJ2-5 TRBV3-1 CASRRLQETQYF TGTGCCAGCAGGCGACTTCAAGAGACCCAGTACTTC
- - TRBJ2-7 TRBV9 CASSVGYGGWYEQYF TGTGCCAGCAGCGTAGGATATGGGGGCTGGTACGAGCAGTACTTC
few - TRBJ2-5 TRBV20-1 CSARKGTYETQYF TGCAGTGCCAGGAAGGGGACTTATGAGACCCAGTACTTC
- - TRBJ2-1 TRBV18 CASSPFQGRYYNEQFF TGTGCCAGCTCACCCTTCCAGGGGAGATACTACAATGAGCAGTTCTTC
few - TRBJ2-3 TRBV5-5 CASSLTLGQPFTDTQYF TGTGCCAGCAGCTTGACCTTGGGGCAGCCCTTCACAGATACGCAGTATTTT
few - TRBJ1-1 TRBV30 CAWSRTEAFF TGTGCCTGGAGTCGAACTGAAGCTTTCTTT
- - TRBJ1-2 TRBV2 CASSPLGGTKANYGYTF TGTGCCAGCAGTCCCCTTGGTGGGACCAAAGCTAACTATGGCTACACCTTC
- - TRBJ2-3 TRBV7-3 CASSDKGTTDTQYF TGTGCCAGCAGCGATAAGGGGACCACAGATACGCAGTATTTT
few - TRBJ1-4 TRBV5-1 CASSLQGGEKLFF TGCGCCAGCAGCTTGCAGGGAGGTGAAAAACTGTTTTTT
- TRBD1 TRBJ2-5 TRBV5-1 CASSPLTGGLETQYF TGCGCCAGCAGCCCCCTGACAGGGGGGTTGGAGACCCAGTACTTC
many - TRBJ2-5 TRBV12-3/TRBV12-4 CASSLQSSGGFQETQYF TGTGCCAGCAGTTTACAGTCGTCGGGGGGCTTCCAAGAGACCCAGTACTTC
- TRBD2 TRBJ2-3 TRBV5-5 CASSSRTSADTQYF TGTGCCAGCAGCTCCAGGACTAGCGCAGATACGCAGTATTTT
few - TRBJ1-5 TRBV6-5 CASSQAWHSNQPQHF TGTGCCAGCAGCCAGGCGTGGCATAGCAATCAGCCCCAGCATTTT